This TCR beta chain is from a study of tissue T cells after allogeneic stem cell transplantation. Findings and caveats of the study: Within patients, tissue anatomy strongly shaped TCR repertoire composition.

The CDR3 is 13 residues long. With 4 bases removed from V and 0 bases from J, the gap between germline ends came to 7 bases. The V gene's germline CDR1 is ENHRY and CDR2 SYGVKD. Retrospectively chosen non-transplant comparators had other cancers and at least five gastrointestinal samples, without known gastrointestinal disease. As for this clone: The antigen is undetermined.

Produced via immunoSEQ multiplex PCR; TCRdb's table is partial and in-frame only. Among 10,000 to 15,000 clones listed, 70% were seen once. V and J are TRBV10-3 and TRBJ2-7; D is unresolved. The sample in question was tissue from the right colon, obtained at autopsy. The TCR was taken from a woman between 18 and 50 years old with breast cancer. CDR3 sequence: CAISVPSSYEQYF. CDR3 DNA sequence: TGTGCCATCAGTGTGCCGAGCTCCTACGAGCAGTACTTC.